This T cell receptor (beta chain) derives from a study of T cell repertoires in cytomegalovirus infection (dated by TCRdb to the late 2010s). Regarding the complete study: Donor HLA type was relevant to the analysis, as public TCR beta signatures indicated carriage of CMV infection together with the matching HLA type. The paper's findings and limits, for the study overall: Carriers of CMV infection plus the relevant HLA type were discriminated by the cumulative frequency of public TCR beta family members in the study cohort and in an independent 352-donor cohort. The ex vivo response was dominated by HLA-C-restricted CMV-specific TCR beta clonotypes, which also provided the single most frequent clonotype in two of eight donors.

Sequencing instrument: Illumina HiSeq 1500. TCRdb reran the public reads through fastp at Q25 and MiXCR, keeping productive beta chains. A single entry per CDR3 protein holds the most common genes and DNA from its merged rows. The sample profile shows 740,000 or so distinct CDR3 sequences; under 40% of them were found once. Clones ranked in the top ten supply around 2.6% of the sample. V is cut by 0 bases and J by 7 bases, and the space between the germline ends is 13 bases. CDR1 and CDR2 are drawn from the germline V gene: LGHNA, YNFKEQ. The CDR3, from cysteine to phenylalanine, totals 15 residues. Solely the CDR3 DNA is kept, with 45 bases framed from the first base. Turning to this clonotype: The antigen it recognizes is unknown. No base-level quality is on record; no much larger clone is a single base apart.

The source of this sequence is a human donor in good health (CMV status not recorded). Some clones in this sample may be carry-over from other donors' samples. The rearranged segments are TRBV4-2 and TRBJ2-1, with TRBD2 perhaps the D gene, on 5 matching bases. Input material: PBMCs. DNA sequence: TGTGCCAGCAGCCAAGAATTGAGGGAGAGTAATGAGCAGTTCTTC. Its translation reads: CASSQELRESNEQFF.